The 28 T cell receptor beta chains reported below all come from one sample, sequenced in a study of blood T cell repertoires in COVID-19. TCRdb's copy holds only in-frame clones and misses some; the assay was immunoSEQ multiplex PCR. The data hold fewer than 90,000 clones, with about 95% observed a single time. The material sequenced was peripheral blood. The source is a human donor with active COVID-19. The donor label of this sample is uncertain.

V gene TRBV3-1 (or the pseudogene TRBV3-2) combines with J gene TRBJ2-3, with 7 bases matching TRBD2. This CDR3 contains 13 residues. Per germline, CDR1 LGHDT and CDR2 YNNKEL (reference sequence). J lost 2 bases, V lost 4 bases, and 0 bases had no gene match. The CDR3 DNA is TGTGCCAGCAGCCGGGACTACACAGATACGCAGTATTTT. Protein product: CASSRDYTDTQYF.

V is TRBV9 and J is TRBJ2-1, with a weak D call TRBD1 (6 bases). Trimming removed 3 bases from V and 7 bases from J, with 23 bases in between. The CDR3 has 17 amino acids. CDR1 SGDLS and CDR2 YYNGEE come from the germline V gene. This chain's CDR3 is CASSATWVQGLLNEQFF. The CDR3 nucleotides are TGTGCCAGCAGCGCAACCTGGGTGCAGGGGTTATTAAATGAGCAGTTCTTC. The entire variable domain, with the rest obtained from reference TRBV9 and TRBJ2-1, is as follows: DSGVTQTPKHLITATGQRVTLRCSPRSGDLSVYWYQQSLDQGLQFLIQYYNGEERAKGNILERFSAQQFPDLHSELNLSSLELGDSALYFCASSATWVQGLLNEQFFGPGTRLTVL.

The chain has TRBV29-1 and TRBJ2-5; D unclear. The germline V gene encodes CDR1 SQVTM and CDR2 ANQGSEA. V was shortened by 3 bases and J by 5 bases, with 19 bases between the two germline ends. This CDR3 spans 15 amino acids. The CDR3 nucleotides read TGCAGCGTTGAGGTCTCTGGGCCCTTCAGGGAGACCCAGTACTTC. Translating it yields CSVEVSGPFRETQYF.

This chain links TRBV2 with TRBJ2-1; TRBD2 agrees at 10 bases. Germline V gene lookup returns CDR1 SNHLY and CDR2 FYNNEI. The CDR3 runs 17 residues. V shed 4 bases, J shed 4 bases, and the junction held 10 bases outside the gene matches. CDR3 DNA: TGTGCCAGCAGTGGCGGCGTGAGCGGGGGGGGGTACAATGAGCAGTTCTTC. Its translation is CASSGGVSGGGYNEQFF. Complete variable domain (other parts from reference TRBV2 and TRBJ2-1): EPEVTQTPSHQVTQMGQEVILRCVPISNHLYFYWYRQILGQKVEFLVSFYNNEISEKSEIFDDQFSVERPDGSNFTLKIRSTKLEDSAMYFCASSGGVSGGGYNEQFFGPGTRLTVL.

The V call is TRBV7-8, the J call TRBJ2-3; 10 bases match TRBD2. The CDR3 totals 15 residues. Trimming removed 5 bases from V and 5 bases from J; junction bases left unmatched: 7. Per germline, CDR1 SGHVS and CDR2 FQNEAQ. CDR3 DNA: TGTGCCAGCAGCCTGAAGCGGGGGGGAGGAGATACGCAGTATTTT. Translating it yields CASSLKRGGGDTQYF.

The chain's CDR3 is CASSQFPRSGGSYNEQFF. CDR3 in DNA: TGTGCCAGCAGCCAATTTCCGCGTAGCGGGGGGTCCTACAATGAGCAGTTCTTC. V gene TRBV3-1 (or the pseudogene TRBV3-2) combines with J gene TRBJ2-1; the match to TRBD2 covers 10 bases. J was trimmed by 1 base and V by 2 bases; bases with no gene match: 8. This CDR3 has 18 residues. Germline assignment: CDR1 LGHDT and CDR2 YNNKEL (reference sequence).

The chain carries TRBV19 and TRBJ1-6; the D gene is possibly TRBD1 (5 bases). Germline V gene lookup returns CDR1 LNHDA and CDR2 SQIVND (reference sequence). V was trimmed by 2 bases and J by 9 bases, leaving 17 bases between them. There are 16 residues in the CDR3. The CDR3 reads CASSISPRDDGSPLHF. The DNA for the CDR3 is TGTGCCAGTAGTATAAGTCCCAGGGATGACGGTTCACCCCTCCACTTT.

This clone came up a few times. This rearrangement joins TRBV4-2 to TRBJ2-7, with TRBD2 identical over 15 bases. Germline V gene lookup returns CDR1 LGHNA and CDR2 YNFKEQ. After removal of 1 base from V and 4 bases from J, the junction contained 8 bases not matched to a gene. This CDR3 has 18 amino acids. CDR3 DNA: TGTGCCAGCAGCCAAGGTCGGACTAGCGGGGGGGCCGGGTACGAGCAGTACTTC. Translating it yields CASSQGRTSGGAGYEQYF.

The chain carries TRBV28 and TRBJ2-5; 12 bases are shared with TRBD1. J lost 5 bases, V lost 6 bases, and 4 bases had no gene match. The CDR3 covers 14 residues. Germline V gene data show CDR1 as MDHEN and CDR2 as SYDVKM. For the CDR3, the DNA is TGTGCCAGCAGAGGGACAGGGGGCGGTGAGACCCAGTACTTC. It is translated as CASRGTGGGETQYF.

The DNA for the CDR3 is TGTGCCAGCAGCACCGACAGGGGAACCGTAATTATGAACACTGAAGCTTTCTTT. Protein product: CASSTDRGTVIMNTEAFF. The rearrangement links TRBV7-8 to TRBJ1-1; 8 bases match TRBD1. The CDR3 contains 18 residues. Germline lookup yields CDR1 SGHVS and CDR2 FQNEAQ. The junction had 14 bases not matched to a gene; V was cut back by 5 bases and J by 0 bases.

The chain employs TRBV9 and TRBJ2-3; maybe TRBD1 (6 bases). Germline CDR1 and CDR2: SGDLS and YYNGEE. Trimming removed 3 bases from V and 4 bases from J, with 12 bases in between. The CDR3 contains 14 residues. CDR3 region: CASSEGTWADTQYF. CDR3 nucleotide sequence: TGTGCCAGCAGCGAGGGGACATGGGCAGATACGCAGTATTTT.

The chain carries TRBV3-1 (or the pseudogene TRBV3-2) and TRBJ2-5; 15 nucleotides agree with TRBD2. After removal of 4 bases from V and 5 bases from J, the junction contained 5 bases not matched to a gene. Germline V gives CDR1 LGHDT, CDR2 YNNKEL (reference sequence). CDR3 length equals 16 residues. Written as DNA, the CDR3 is TGTGCCAGCAGCCGGACTAGCGGGGGGGCAGCGGAGACCCAGTACTTC. Translated: CASSRTSGGAAETQYF.

V is TRBV5-4 and J is TRBJ2-7, with TRBD2 matching over 7 bases. Germline values: CDR1 SGHNT, CDR2 YYREEE (reference sequence). Germline trimming cut 0 bases from V and 5 bases from J; bases unmatched to any gene: 8. The CDR3 length is 15 residues. The CDR3: CASSLGLDRGDEQYF. The CDR3, as DNA: TGTGCCAGCAGCTTGGGATTGGACCGGGGGGACGAGCAGTACTTC.

The chain links TRBV7-2 to TRBJ2-3, with D maybe TRBD2 (6 bases). Germline values: CDR1 SGHTA, CDR2 FQGNSA. This CDR3 contains 18 residues. Trimming pared 3 bases from V and 2 bases from J, leaving 21 bases between. The DNA for the CDR3 is TGTGCCAGCAGCTTCCGCGGGGAGGAGGGCCTAATCACAGATACGCAGTATTTT. Translation: CASSFRGEEGLITDTQYF.

The CDR3 here is CASSLDRLAGVPGELFF. The CDR3, as DNA: TGTGCCAGCAGCTTAGACCGACTAGCGGGAGTCCCCGGGGAGCTGTTTTTT. The chain carries TRBV7-8 and TRBJ2-2; 12 bases agree with TRBD2. The trim removed 1 base at V and 6 bases at J, leaving 6 bases unmatched. Looked up from germline, CDR1 is SGHVS and CDR2 is FQNEAQ. This CDR3 contains 17 residues. The whole variable domain, remainder taken from reference TRBV7-8 and TRBJ2-2, is GAGVSQSPRYKVAKRGQDVALRCDPISGHVSLFWYQQALGQGPEFLTYFQNEAQLDKSGLPSDRFFAERPEGSVSTLKIQRTQQEDSAVYLCASSLDRLAGVPGELFFGEGSRLTVL.

CDR3 in DNA: TGCGCCAGCAGCCTCGGGGAGACAGGGGCACGGAACACTGAAGCTTTCTTT. This codes for CASSLGETGARNTEAFF. The chain couples TRBV4-1 to TRBJ1-1, with 8 bases aligning to TRBD1. In germline, CDR1 is MGHRA, CDR2 YSYEKL. Losses at the gene ends were 4 bases for V and 1 base for J; bases not matched to a gene: 11. The CDR3 runs to 17 residues.

The chain joins TRBV6-5 to TRBJ2-2; D possibly corresponds to TRBD1 (5 bases). The CDR3 runs to 15 residues. V shed 7 bases and J shed 0 bases, with 12 bases lying between them. Germline V lookup: CDR1 MNHEY, CDR2 SVGAGI. The chain's CDR3 is CASKSAGSNTGELFF. CDR3 DNA sequence: TGTGCCAGCAAGAGCGCAGGGTCGAACACCGGGGAGCTGTTTTTT.

The rearrangement uses TRBV3-1 (or the pseudogene TRBV3-2) and TRBJ2-1; TRBD2 might be the D (7 bases). Trimming took off 2 bases at V and 6 bases at J, with 14 bases between the two ends. Per germline, CDR1 LGHDT and CDR2 YNNKEL (reference sequence). The CDR3 is made up of 15 amino acids. CDR3 amino acids: CASSQQGGAGNEQFF. The CDR3 coding sequence is TGTGCCAGCAGCCAACAAGGGGGGGCAGGCAATGAGCAGTTCTTC.

The chain has TRBV6-2 or TRBV6-3 and TRBJ2-7; tentative D call: TRBD1 (5 bases). From germline, CDR1 is MNHEY and CDR2 SVGEGT. Trimming took off 2 bases at V and 7 bases at J, with 21 bases between the two ends. The CDR3 spans 16 residues. The CDR3, as DNA: TGTGCCAGCAGTTACCGTTCGGCCGCCACCCCAGGGGAGCAGTACTTC. This gives the protein CASSYRSAATPGEQYF.

V usage is TRBV9 and J usage is TRBJ2-1; maybe TRBD2 (6 bases). The CDR3 runs to 14 residues. CDR1 is SGDLS and CDR2 is YYNGEE in the germline V gene. Trimming shortened V by 4 bases and J by 3 bases, and 11 bases separated the two germline ends. The CDR3 DNA follows: TGTGCCAGCAGCTCCCAGACTAGCTACAATGAGCAGTTCTTC. Residues: CASSSQTSYNEQFF. The full variable domain, rest sourced from reference TRBV9 and TRBJ2-1, is DSGVTQTPKHLITATGQRVTLRCSPRSGDLSVYWYQQSLDQGLQFLIQYYNGEERAKGNILERFSAQQFPDLHSELNLSSLELGDSALYFCASSSQTSYNEQFFGPGTRLTVL.

This sequence joins TRBV7-2 and TRBJ2-2; a weak D match, TRBD1 (6 bases). The ends were cut back, 5 bases at V and 3 bases at J, with 13 bases in the middle. CDR1 and CDR2 from the germline V gene are SGHTA and FQGNSA. The CDR3 covers 15 residues. CDR3 region: CASSPRGGYTGELFF. The DNA for the CDR3 is TGTGCCAGCAGCCCCCGAGGGGGTTACACCGGGGAGCTGTTTTTT.

This sequence joins TRBV7-2 and TRBJ1-2, with D possibly matching TRBD1 (6 bases). The germline gives CDR1 SGHTA, CDR2 FQGNSA. The CDR3 extends over 13 amino acids. The germline V and J ends were trimmed by 5 bases and 6 bases, with 13 bases remaining between them. CDR3 nucleotide sequence: TGTGCCAGCAGCCCCGACAGGACCCATGGCTACACCTTC. As protein: CASSPDRTHGYTF.

This clone was counted a single time. The V call is TRBV5-1, the J call TRBJ1-2; 8 bases align to TRBD1. CDR1 is SGHRS, CDR2 YFSETQ, per germline. The CDR3 totals 14 residues. V trimming: 0 bases; J trimming: 4 bases; junction bases outside the gene matches: 2. The CDR3 coding sequence is TGCGCCAGCAGCTTGGTGACAGGGGCCTATGGCTACACCTTC. This sequence encodes CASSLVTGAYGYTF.

The chain links TRBV5-4 to TRBJ2-5, with 9 bases that match TRBD2. V lost 2 bases and J lost 5; bases outside the gene matches: 7. The CDR3 runs to 15 residues. In germline, CDR1 is SGHNT, CDR2 YYREEE (reference sequence). The CDR3 coding sequence is TGTGCCAGCAGCTTCGATAGCGGGAGTAAGGAGACCCAGTACTTC. This translates into CASSFDSGSKETQYF.

This rearrangement joins TRBV2 to TRBJ2-7; weak D call: TRBD1 (6 bases). The CDR3 runs 14 residues. The germline V gene has CDR1 SNHLY and CDR2 FYNNEI. Deletions cut 7 bases from V and 3 bases from J, with 16 bases between. The CDR3 nucleotides are TGTGCCAGCACCTCGGCCAGGGGATACTACGAGCAGTACTTC. Amino acids: CASTSARGYYEQYF.

The chain joins TRBV3-1 (or the pseudogene TRBV3-2) to TRBJ1-5; TRBD1 matches at 7 bases. Trimming cost V 4 bases and J 4 bases; bases outside gene matches: 7. In germline, CDR1 is LGHDT, CDR2 YNNKEL (reference sequence). The CDR3 covers 15 residues. CDR3 residues: CASSPLGTANQPQHF. For the CDR3, the DNA is TGTGCCAGCAGCCCCCTGGGGACAGCTAATCAGCCCCAGCATTTT.

The chain links TRBV28 to TRBJ1-6; 7 positions match TRBD1. Trimming cost V 5 bases and J 7 bases; bases outside gene matches: 8. The CDR3 covers 15 residues. Germline V CDR1 and CDR2: MDHEN, SYDVKM. The CDR3 coding sequence is TGTGCCAGCAGTCCCCTGACAGGGAGGAATTCACCCCTCCACTTT. Translating gives CASSPLTGRNSPLHF.

This rearrangement joins TRBV18 to TRBJ2-2; D remains unclear. Trimming left V 4 bases short and J 2 bases short, with 11 bases between. CDR1 and CDR2 (germline): KGHSH, LQKENI. The CDR3 is 15 amino acids. CDR3 amino acids: CASSRDLPNTGELFF. The CDR3 bases are TGTGCCAGCTCACGAGACTTACCAAACACCGGGGAGCTGTTTTTT.